This T cell receptor beta chain was documented in a study of T cell repertoires in cytomegalovirus infection. MiXCR was run by TCRdb on the reads, yielding one entry per CDR3 protein. The sample includes some 350,000 distinct CDR3 sequences, about a third of them seen just once. Notes on this clonotype: Its specificity is not known.

This specimen was cultured PBMCs, taken from culture after CMV antigen stimulation. The sequence came from a human donor in good health (CMV status not recorded). Some clones in this sample may be carry-over from other donors' samples.

DNA of the CDR3: TGTGCCAGCAGGGGGGTCCGGGGGGGCAGTGAGCAGTTCTTC. Its translation: CASRGVRGGSEQFF. The chain is built from TRBV6-8 and TRBJ2-1, with TRBD2 matching 8 bases. CDR3 length: 14 residues. J gave up 9 bases and V 6 bases, and 10 bases lay outside the gene matches. Germline V CDR1 and CDR2: MNHGY, SAAAGT.